Listed here are 3 T cell receptor beta chains from one sample, sequenced in a study of cytomegalovirus exposure and HLA in healthy donors. Sequenced by immunoSEQ multiplex PCR; TCRdb stores in-frame clones only, minus some. The sample lists hundreds of thousands of clones; less than 90% were seen once. The specimen was PBMCs. Receptors were obtained from a woman between 18 and 29 years old in good health and CMV-seronegative.

The chain employs TRBV2 and TRBJ2-2; no firm D call. With 6 bases removed from V and 2 bases from J, the gap between germline ends came to 10 bases. Germline loops: CDR1 SNHLY, CDR2 FYNNEI. The CDR3 runs to 14 residues. CDR3: CASSPRINTGELFF. The CDR3 DNA sequence: TGTGCCAGCAGCCCCCGCATAAACACCGGGGAGCTGTTTTTT.

The chain employs TRBV9 and TRBJ2-7, with D possibly being TRBD1 or TRBD2 (6 bases each). Trimming left V 3 bases short and J 1 base short, with 17 bases between. The CDR3 loop spans 16 amino acids. Germline CDR1 reads SGDLS; CDR2 reads YYNGEE. CDR3 coding DNA: TGTGCCAGCAGCGCCGGGCCGGGGGCGCCTTCCTACGAGCAGTACTTC. As protein: CASSAGPGAPSYEQYF.

This chain links TRBV11-2 with TRBJ2-6; 8 positions agree with TRBD1. Germline V gives CDR1 SGHAT, CDR2 FQNNGV. CDR3 length equals 18 residues. Trimming at V came to 3 bases and at J to 0 bases, leaving 7 bases not matched to a gene. The CDR3 loop reads CASSFGTGIYSGANVLTF. The CDR3 coding sequence is TGTGCCAGCAGCTTCGGGACAGGAATTTACTCTGGGGCCAACGTCCTGACTTTC.